This passage covers 9 T cell receptor beta chains from one sample sequenced in a study of cytotoxic CD8 clonotypes in ibrutinib-treated CLL (dated by TCRdb to about 2021). Libraries came from the immunoSEQ multiplex PCR assay. TCRdb took this table from immuneACCESS and kept in-frame rearrangements with V and J called. Such tables lack part of the clones; where checked against another copy, unresolved V genes explain under half of the gap, and the rest is unexplained. The sample table lists around 140,000 clones, around 85% of them with a count of one. The ten largest clones capture roughly 2% of the sample. The time point label for this specimen denotes: roughly 2 years on ibrutinib. The sample consisted of PBMCs, taken after 24 months of ibrutinib treatment. The receptors originated from a human donor with chronic lymphocytic leukemia.

This rearrangement joins TRBV20-1 to TRBJ2-7; D call uncertain. V was pared by 5 bases and J by 7 bases, with 9 bases between. CDR1 is DFQATT, CDR2 SNEGSKA, per germline (reference sequence). There are 10 residues in the CDR3. The CDR3 bases are TGCAGTGCTTGGATGGAAGAGCAGTACTTC. It specifies CSAWMEEQYF.

The CDR3 DNA sequence: TGTGCCAGCAGCGCCGGGACTAGCGGGGGGGCCCGGGTTGAGCAGTTCTTC. Its translation is CASSAGTSGGARVEQFF. The rearrangement joins TRBV5-6 to TRBJ2-1; 16 bases agree with TRBD2. The junction had 10 bases not matched to a gene; V was cut back by 4 bases and J by 9 bases. Germline assignment: CDR1 SGHDT and CDR2 YYEEEE. CDR3 length equals 17 residues.

This clone was seen a single time. This rearrangement joins TRBV7-2 to TRBJ2-5, with 9 bases that match TRBD2. V was clipped by 5 bases and J by 5 bases; unmatched bases: 9. This CDR3 has 15 residues. Looked up from germline, CDR1 is SGHTA and CDR2 is FQGNSA. CDR3 in amino acids: CASSKGGRADETQYF. The CDR3 coding sequence is TGTGCCAGCAGCAAAGGCGGGAGGGCCGACGAGACCCAGTACTTC.

The genes are TRBV7-9 and TRBJ1-3; D unresolved. The germline V gene encodes CDR1 SEHNR and CDR2 FQNEAQ (reference sequence). V gave up 5 bases and J gave up 2 bases, with 13 bases separating them. The CDR3 extends over 15 amino acids. The CDR3: CASSLRTRTGNTIYF. As DNA, the CDR3 is TGTGCCAGCAGCCTAAGGACCAGGACTGGAAACACCATATATTTT.

This chain links TRBV5-1 with TRBJ1-4; perhaps TRBD1 as D (6 bases). Germline V CDR1 and CDR2: SGHRS, YFSETQ. Trimming shortened V by 1 base and J by 0 bases, and 13 bases separated the two germline ends. The CDR3 spans 17 residues. The CDR3 spells CASSLMGGFATNEKLFF. The CDR3 nucleotides are TGCGCCAGCAGCTTGATGGGGGGCTTCGCAACTAATGAAAAACTGTTTTTT. The whole variable domain, filled in from reference TRBV5-1 and TRBJ1-4, reads KAGVTQTPRYLIKTRGQQVTLSCSPISGHRSVSWYQQTPGQGLQFLFEYFSETQRNKGNFPGRFSGRQFSNSRSEMNVSTLELGDSALYLCASSLMGGFATNEKLFFGSGTQLSVL.

The chain recombines TRBV6-4 with TRBJ1-1; D gene unclear. This CDR3 region has 14 residues. The V end was cut by 6 bases, the J end by 3 bases, with 14 bases between. The germline V gene has CDR1 MRHNA and CDR2 SNTAGT. CDR3 bases: TGTGCCAGCAGCGTCCGGCCGCTCGACACTGAAGCTTTCTTT. It yields the protein CASSVRPLDTEAFF.

The V gene is TRBV19, the J gene TRBJ2-5, with TRBD1 as a possible D gene (7 bases). This CDR3 comprises 15 residues. In germline, CDR1 is LNHDA, CDR2 SQIVND (reference sequence). Trimming stripped 3 bases from V and 8 bases from J, with 19 bases between. The CDR3 is CASSIGYGRGETQYF. DNA of the CDR3: TGTGCCAGTAGTATCGGGTACGGCAGGGGGGAAACCCAGTACTTC.

The chain carries TRBV5-4 and TRBJ2-5; weak D call: TRBD2 (6 bases). Looked up from germline, CDR1 is SGHNT and CDR2 is YYREEE (reference sequence). This CDR3 is 14 amino acids long. With 5 bases removed from V and 0 bases from J, the gap between germline ends came to 11 bases. The CDR3 DNA sequence: TGTGCCAGCAGTGAGGCGGGGTACCAAGAGACCCAGTACTTC. Protein: CASSEAGYQETQYF.

The V call is TRBV10-3, the J call TRBJ1-3; D ambiguous. The CDR3 has 15 amino acids. Germline V gene data show CDR1 as ENHRY and CDR2 as SYGVKD. V lost 2 bases and J 0 bases, leaving 8 bases between the germline ends. The CDR3 loop reads CAISEGGSSGNTIYF. CDR3 DNA: TGTGCCATCAGTGAGGGCGGGAGCTCTGGAAACACCATATATTTT.